What follows are 3 T cell receptor beta chains derived from one specimen sequenced in a study of cytomegalovirus exposure and HLA in healthy donors. The PCR had 60 Vbeta and 13 Jbeta primers. Sequencing was performed with immunoSEQ multiplex PCR; in TCRdb, only in-frame clones are kept and a portion is missing. The repertoire has fewer than 50,000 clones, approximately 71% of them found once; the top ten carry around 19%. The sequencing input was PBMCs. The receptors here all came from a man between 50 and 59 years old in good health and CMV-seropositive.

The sample holds one count of this clone. The chain has TRBV18 and TRBJ1-1, with TRBD1 matching over 7 bases. Germline lookup yields CDR1 KGHSH and CDR2 LQKENI. With V trimmed by 3 bases and J by 2 bases, 3 bases remained unmatched. CDR3 length equals 14 residues. CDR3 protein: CASSPQGGNTEAFF. CDR3 nucleotide sequence: TGTGCCAGCTCACCTCAGGGGGGAAACACTGAAGCTTTCTTT.

The genes are TRBV4-2 and TRBJ1-2; a possible D gene is TRBD1 (5 bases). This CDR3 comprises 15 residues. Germline V gives CDR1 LGHNA, CDR2 YNFKEQ. V lost 1 base and J lost 8, with 17 bases in between. CDR3 protein: CASSQARDGAGGYTF. The CDR3, as DNA: TGTGCCAGCAGCCAAGCGAGGGACGGGGCGGGAGGCTACACCTTC.

CDR3 protein: CASSSLPRQGAYEQYF. For the CDR3, the DNA is TGCGCCAGCAGCTCGCTCCCCAGACAGGGGGCCTACGAGCAGTACTTC. The chain recombines TRBV4-1 with TRBJ2-7; 9 bases are a match to TRBD1. Germline V gives CDR1 MGHRA, CDR2 YSYEKL. This CDR3 contains 16 residues. Trimming at V came to 5 bases and at J to 2 bases, leaving 10 bases not matched to a gene.